This is a list of T cell receptor beta chains from one sample in a study of cytomegalovirus exposure and HLA in healthy donors. Profiling relied on immunoSEQ multiplex PCR, and the TCRdb table lists in-frame clones only, not all of them. The table has around 190,000 clones, about 69% seen once. Sample: PBMCs. Receptor source: a young man in good health and CMV-seropositive. Both conserved end residues are part of each CDR3. Only part of the rows carry a size: once, few, many, or a class if the clone is expanded.

size: NA
V: TRBV6-1
CDR3: CATSGLVLFYEQYF

size: NA
V: TRBV4-3
CDR3: CASSQSTLSQPQHF

size: few
V: TRBV4-3
CDR3: CASSREGRTNEKLFF

size: NA
V: TRBV15
CDR3: CATSRDSGQETQYF

size: NA
V: TRBV18
CDR3: CASSPPLSGLREQYF

size: NA
V: TRBV5-1
CDR3: CASSLHRETEAFF

size: NA
V: TRBV7-8
CDR3: CASSLGGILGANTEAFF

size: NA
V: TRBV30
CDR3: CAWSGSVELFF

size: NA
V: TRBV5-6
CDR3: CASTGTGDTDEQFF

size: NA
V: TRBV7-6
CDR3: CASSLGTSGSSYEQYF

size: NA
V: TRBV28
CDR3: CASSLLQGHEQFF

size: NA
V: TRBV2
CDR3: CASMWQGNQPQHF

size: few
V: TRBV10-3
CDR3: CAISRTGGQPQHF

size: NA
V: TRBV27
CDR3: CASSLRSGDSYNEQFF

size: once
V: TRBV7-3
CDR3: CASSSGQGLDEQFF

size: NA
V: TRBV5-1
CDR3: CASSLISGGSTEAFF

size: NA
V: TRBV19
CDR3: CASSIEAGSYEQYF

size: once
V: TRBV9
CDR3: CASSVSWGGGEQFF

size: NA
V: TRBV10-2
CDR3: CASSEEAAYQPQHF

size: NA
V: TRBV19
CDR3: CASSLKLAGLYEQYF

size: NA
V: TRBV29-1
CDR3: CSVEELYGTGNTEAFF

size: few
V: TRBV19
CDR3: CASSMAQGTSGRFYNEQFF